A single sample gave rise to the 19 T cell receptor beta chains below, sequenced in a study of T-cell memory formation after mild COVID-19. TCRdb fed the 5' RACE reads into MiXCR, producing one record per CDR3 protein. The repertoire holds under 600,000 distinct CDR3 sequences, about 22% seen once, with 7.5% to 9.5% in the top ten. The sequenced material came from PBMCs or a T cell subset sorted from them (not recorded which). These TCRs come from an adult woman who had mild COVID-19 (a few samples of this study predate the infection). Cell type and time point are not known.

The chain is built from TRBV5-1 and TRBJ2-2; possible D gene TRBD1, 7 bases. The CDR3 is 14 amino acids. Deletions cut 7 bases from V and 4 bases from J, with 14 bases between. Per the germline V gene, CDR1 is SGHRS and CDR2 is YFSETQ. This chain's CDR3 is CASFDQGGTGELFF. The CDR3 coding sequence is TGCGCCAGCTTCGACCAGGGGGGCACCGGGGAGCTGTTTTTT.

In its sample, this clonotype was seen a few times. The chain links TRBV24-1 to TRBJ1-1; the D is unclear. Per the germline V gene, CDR1 is KGHDR and CDR2 is SFDVKD. The CDR3 covers 15 residues. V lost 5 bases and J lost 0, with 12 bases in between. CDR3 residues: CATSGHGDLNTEAFF. The CDR3, as DNA: TGTGCCACCAGTGGTCACGGGGATTTGAACACTGAAGCTTTCTTT.

CDR3 DNA: TGCGCCAGCAGCTTGGATTCGGGGGGGGCCCAAGATACGCAGTATTTT. Protein sequence: CASSLDSGGAQDTQYF. The chain uses TRBV5-1 and TRBJ2-3, with TRBD2 matching 8 bases. Germline V gene lookup returns CDR1 SGHRS and CDR2 YFSETQ. The CDR3 has 16 residues. After removal of 0 bases from V and 5 bases from J, the junction contained 8 bases not matched to a gene. The whole variable domain, filled in from reference TRBV5-1 and TRBJ2-3, reads KAGVTQTPRYLIKTRGQQVTLSCSPISGHRSVSWYQQTPGQGLQFLFEYFSETQRNKGNFPGRFSGRQFSNSRSEMNVSTLELGDSALYLCASSLDSGGAQDTQYFGPGTRLTVL.

This clonotype turned up a few times. The V call is TRBV12-3 or TRBV12-4, the J call TRBJ1-6; D not resolved. V was pared by 0 bases and J by 7 bases, with 4 bases between. This CDR3 comprises 13 residues. Here the CDR3 reads CASSLAMNSPLHF. The CDR3 DNA is TGTGCCAGCAGTTTAGCAATGAATTCACCCCTCCACTTT.

The chain recombines TRBV20-1 with TRBJ2-1; D may be TRBD2 (8 bases). V was cut by 2 bases and J by 4 bases, with 24 bases left in between. The CDR3 has 18 residues. Per germline, CDR1 DFQATT and CDR2 SNEGSKA (reference sequence). CDR3 in DNA: TGCAGTGCTAGAAGGGGGCAAGCTAGCGGGCACCTGTACAATGAGCAGTTCTTC. Protein product: CSARRGQASGHLYNEQFF.

The V call is TRBV9, the J call TRBJ2-2, with D unclear. The V gene's germline CDR1 is SGDLS and CDR2 YYNGEE. V lost 1 base, J lost 6 bases, and 4 bases lay in between. The length of the CDR3 is 12 residues. CDR3 protein: CASSVRSGELFF. CDR3 coding DNA: TGTGCCAGCAGCGTACGGTCCGGGGAGCTGTTTTTT.

The chain is built from TRBV6-5 and TRBJ2-1; D is unresolved. V lost 0 bases and J 2 bases, leaving 8 bases between the germline ends. There are 15 residues in the CDR3. CDR1 and CDR2 from the germline V gene are MNHEY and SVGAGI. The CDR3, as DNA: TGTGCCAGCAGTTACTCTGGATACACCTACAATGAGCAGTTCTTC. Its protein product is CASSYSGYTYNEQFF.

This clonotype has just a few counts. The J gene is TRBJ2-5, the V gene TRBV7-9, with D possibly being TRBD1 or TRBD2 (5 bases each). In germline, CDR1 is SEHNR, CDR2 FQNEAQ (reference sequence). Trimming pared 1 base from V and 2 bases from J, leaving 14 bases between. The CDR3 runs 16 residues. The CDR3: CASSLVGTAKQETQYF. Here the CDR3 DNA reads TGTGCCAGCAGCTTAGTGGGGACGGCGAAACAAGAGACCCAGTACTTC. Full variable domain (rest looked up from reference TRBV7-9 and TRBJ2-5): DTGVSQNPRHKITKRGQNVTFRCDPISEHNRLYWYRQTLGQGPEFLTYFQNEAQLEKSRLLSDRFSAERPKGSFSTLEIQRTEQGDSAMYLCASSLVGTAKQETQYFGPGTRLLVL.

This clonotype was picked up a small number of times. The rearrangement links TRBV2 to TRBJ2-2; D call uncertain. Germline V CDR1 and CDR2: SNHLY, FYNNEI. This CDR3 is built from 14 residues. V lost 7 bases to trimming and J lost 1 base, with 10 bases between them. The CDR3 DNA reads TGTGCCAGCATGGGTCCAGGGAACACCGGGGAGCTGTTTTTT. It specifies CASMGPGNTGELFF.

This clonotype has a handful of counts. The V call is TRBV6-2 or TRBV6-3, the J call TRBJ2-7; no reliable D call. Germline loops: CDR1 MNHEY, CDR2 SVGEGT. Trimming removed 8 bases from V and 0 bases from J, with 14 bases in between. The CDR3 runs to 14 residues. As DNA, the CDR3 is TGTGCCAGCTCTCCCCAGCGACTCTCCTACGAGCAGTACTTC. Translated, it gives CASSPQRLSYEQYF.

V and J are TRBV7-9 and TRBJ2-7; 8 positions match TRBD1. V lost 5 bases, J lost 6 bases, and 9 bases stayed unmatched. From germline, CDR1 is SEHNR and CDR2 FQNEAQ (reference sequence). The CDR3 is 14 amino acids. The CDR3 nucleotides are TGTGCCAGCAGCCCACGGGACAGGTCGTCCGAGCAGTACTTC. Its translation: CASSPRDRSSEQYF.

This clonotype was seen only a few times. This CDR3 is CASSLTGPGNTIYF. DNA for the CDR3: TGCGCCAGCAGCTTGACGGGGCCTGGAAACACCATATATTTT. The rearrangement uses TRBV5-1 and TRBJ1-3; a possible D gene is TRBD1 (5 bases). This CDR3 contains 14 residues. Germline lookup yields CDR1 SGHRS and CDR2 YFSETQ. Trimming took off 1 base at V and 2 bases at J, with 7 bases between the two ends.

This clonotype occurred once. The V and J genes are TRBV3-1 and TRBJ1-1, with D tentatively TRBD1 (5 bases). The CDR3 has 13 residues. Trimming cost V 0 bases and J 10 bases, with 12 bases left between them. CDR1 and CDR2 (germline): LGHDT, YNNKEL (reference sequence). The DNA of the CDR3 is TGTGCCAGCAGCCAAGAACCGCCCGGGGGAGCTTTCTTT. It encodes CASSQEPPGGAFF.

The J gene is TRBJ1-6, the V gene TRBV6-1; D call uncertain. V was clipped by 3 bases and J by 7 bases, with 13 bases between them. Germline CDR1 and CDR2: MNHNS and SASEGT. This CDR3 region has 15 residues. The CDR3 here is CASSEFESQNSPLHF. The CDR3 coding sequence is TGTGCCAGCAGTGAGTTTGAAAGTCAGAATTCACCCCTCCACTTT.

This clonotype was picked up a small number of times. V is TRBV7-8 and J is TRBJ1-4; tentatively, D is TRBD1 (5 bases). The V end lost 5 bases, the J end lost 1 base, and 17 bases lay between the germline ends. Germline V gene sequence: CDR1 SGHVS, CDR2 FQNEAQ. This CDR3 contains 17 residues. CDR3 bases: TGTGCCAGCAGCCGGCGGTTCCTCAGGGAAACTAATGAAAAACTGTTTTTT. It is translated as CASSRRFLRETNEKLFF.

V gene TRBV7-9 combines with J gene TRBJ1-4; D is possibly TRBD1 (5 bases). Looked up from germline, CDR1 is SEHNR and CDR2 is FQNEAQ (reference sequence). The CDR3 is 16 residues long. Deletions cut 1 base from V and 8 bases from J, with 17 bases between. Written as DNA, the CDR3 is TGTGCCAGCAGCTTAGGGGGGTCCCACCTCGGCGAAAAACTGTTTTTT. Its protein product is CASSLGGSHLGEKLFF.

The chain is built from TRBV7-2 and TRBJ2-7; D ambiguous. V gave up 2 bases and J gave up 2 bases, with 7 bases separating them. Per germline, CDR1 SGHTA and CDR2 FQGNSA. There are 13 residues in the CDR3. The CDR3 DNA sequence: TGTGCCAGCAGCTTATCCCAAACCTACGAGCAGTACTTC. Amino acids: CASSLSQTYEQYF.

This chain uses TRBV12-3 or TRBV12-4 with TRBJ2-3; D unclear. The CDR3 sequence is 15 residues long. The V end was cut by 2 bases, the J end by 2 bases, with 11 bases between. DNA for the CDR3: TGTGCCAGCAGTTTATCGGCGGTGGTCACAGATACGCAGTATTTT. Translated: CASSLSAVVTDTQYF.

The chain has TRBV20-1 and TRBJ2-7; 7 bases are a match to TRBD1. Losses at the gene ends were 3 bases for V and 1 base for J; bases not matched to a gene: 3. The CDR3 totals 13 residues. Germline V lookup: CDR1 DFQATT, CDR2 SNEGSKA (reference sequence). In DNA, the CDR3 is TGCAGTGCTAGGGAGACAGGGTCCTACGAGCAGTACTTC. This translates into CSARETGSYEQYF.